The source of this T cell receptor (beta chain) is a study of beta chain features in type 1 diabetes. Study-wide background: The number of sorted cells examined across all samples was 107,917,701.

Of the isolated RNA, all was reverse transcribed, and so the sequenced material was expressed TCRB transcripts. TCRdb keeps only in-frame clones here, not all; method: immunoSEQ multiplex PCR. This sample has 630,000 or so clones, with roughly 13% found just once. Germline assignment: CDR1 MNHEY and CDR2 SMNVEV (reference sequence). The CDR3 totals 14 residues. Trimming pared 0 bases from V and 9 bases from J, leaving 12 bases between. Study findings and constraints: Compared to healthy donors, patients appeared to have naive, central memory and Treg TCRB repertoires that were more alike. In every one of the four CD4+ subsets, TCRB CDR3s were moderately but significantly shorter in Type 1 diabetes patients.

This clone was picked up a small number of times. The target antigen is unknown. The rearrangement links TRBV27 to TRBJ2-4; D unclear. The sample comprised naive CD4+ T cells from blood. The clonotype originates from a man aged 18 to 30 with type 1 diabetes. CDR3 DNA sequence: TGTGCCAGCAGTTTATCTCTCTATACGGGCATTCAGTACTTC. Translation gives CASSLSLYTGIQYF.